This T cell receptor beta chain derives from a study of blood T cell repertoires in COVID-19. Study details: There were acute and convalescent COVID-19 samples, and they came from the United States, Italy and Spain.

The method was immunoSEQ multiplex PCR; TCRdb's version includes in-frame clones alone and lacks a portion of them. This sample has about 56,000 clones; nearly 90% occur once, and the top ten carry 43%. The CDR3 is 11 residues long. CDR1 is MNHEY and CDR2 is SVGAGI in the germline V gene. V was cut by 5 bases and J by 6 bases, with 6 bases left in between. Seattle's enrolled individuals joined amid active infection and were then monitored longitudinally. The sequence was obtained from a woman aged 55-69 years with COVID-19, enrolled during active disease. The sequenced material came from peripheral blood. The J gene is TRBJ2-3, the V gene TRBV6-5, with D maybe TRBD1 (6 bases). The CDR3 DNA follows: TGTGCCAGCAGTCAGGGGGATACGCAGTATTTT. Its translation is CASSQGDTQYF.